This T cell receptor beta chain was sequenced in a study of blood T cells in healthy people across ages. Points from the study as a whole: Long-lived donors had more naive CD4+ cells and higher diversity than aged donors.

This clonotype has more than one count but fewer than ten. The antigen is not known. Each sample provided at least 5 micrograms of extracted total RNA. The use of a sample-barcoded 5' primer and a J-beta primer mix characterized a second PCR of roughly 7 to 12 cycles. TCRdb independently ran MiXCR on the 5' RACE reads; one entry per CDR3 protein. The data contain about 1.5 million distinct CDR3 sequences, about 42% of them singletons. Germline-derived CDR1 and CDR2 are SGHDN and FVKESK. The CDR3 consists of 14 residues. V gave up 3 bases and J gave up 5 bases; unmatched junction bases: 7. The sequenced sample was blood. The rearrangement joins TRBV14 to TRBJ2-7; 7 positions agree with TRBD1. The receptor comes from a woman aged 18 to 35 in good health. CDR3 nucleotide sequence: TGTGCCAGCAGCCAGCGACAGGGTATCCACGAGCAGTACTTC. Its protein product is CASSQRQGIHEQYF.